The clone carrying this T cell receptor (beta chain) was counted between two and nine times. The record originates from a study of blood T cell repertoires in COVID-19. Turning to the study itself: Both acute and convalescent COVID-19 samples were obtained from the United States, Italy and Spain. Sources were T cells, B-cell-depleted T cells, or PBMCs; the material itself was cDNA or gDNA.

Study processing details: Amplification from reference gene primers served as the basis for estimated nucleated cell counts. The data were produced by immunoSEQ multiplex PCR, yet TCRdb's version contains in-frame clones alone and is incomplete. Clone size and V and J calls were adopted from that table, with D and trimming inferred from the DNA. Of around 300,000 clones in the sample, 85% to 90% were seen once. Trimming removed 7 bases at V and 9 bases at J, with 16 bases between. The length of the CDR3 is 14 residues. Germline V gene data show CDR1 as SNHLY and CDR2 as FYNNEI. Sequencing was carried out using peripheral blood. This chain connects TRBV2 to TRBJ1-6; TRBD1 is a possible D gene (6 bases). This sequence was found in a human donor in a cohort sampled during active COVID-19. As DNA, the CDR3 is TGTGCCAGCAAGGTTCGGGGGGCGGGTTCACCCCTCCACTTT. Translating it yields CASKVRGAGSPLHF.